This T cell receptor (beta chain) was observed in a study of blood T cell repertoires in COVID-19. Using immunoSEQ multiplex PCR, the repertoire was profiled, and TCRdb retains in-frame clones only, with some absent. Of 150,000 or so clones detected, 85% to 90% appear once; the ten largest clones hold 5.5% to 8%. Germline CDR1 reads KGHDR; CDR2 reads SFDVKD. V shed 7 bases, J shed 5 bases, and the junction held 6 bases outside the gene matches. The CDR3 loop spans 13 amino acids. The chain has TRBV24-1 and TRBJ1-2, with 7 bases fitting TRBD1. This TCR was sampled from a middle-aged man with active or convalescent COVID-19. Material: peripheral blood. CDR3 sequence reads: CATSKGAYYGYTF. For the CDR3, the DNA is TGTGCCACCAGCAAGGGGGCTTATTATGGCTACACCTTC.